The 27 T cell receptor beta chains below all came from one sample that was sequenced in a study of identical twins. One entry per CDR3 protein results from TCRdb running MiXCR on the 5' RACE reads. The sample lists over 250,000 distinct CDR3 sequences; over 8.5% were seen once. These same data were also listed under a study on yellow fever vaccine responses in identical twins.

The sequenced material came from CD8+ T cells sorted from blood. The receptors shown here come from a woman in her late teens or twenties in good health.

CDR3 DNA sequence: TGTGCCAGCAGCCAATTGAGCAAGTTTGGCTATGGCTACACCTTC. Its protein product is CASSQLSKFGYGYTF. V is TRBV4-2 and J is TRBJ1-2; D not resolved. CDR3 length equals 15 residues. Germline V gene data show CDR1 as LGHNA and CDR2 as YNFKEQ. V lost 2 bases, J lost 4 bases, and 14 bases lay in between.

This clonotype showed up just once. The rearrangement uses TRBV19 and TRBJ2-3, with D possibly being TRBD2 (5 bases). Trimming took off 6 bases at V and 0 bases at J, with 13 bases between the two ends. Germline-derived CDR1 and CDR2 are LNHDA and SQIVND (reference sequence). The CDR3 sequence is 15 residues long. Here the CDR3 reads CASSRGDLSTDTQYF. The CDR3 DNA follows: TGTGCCAGTAGCCGGGGTGACTTGAGCACAGATACGCAGTATTTT.

There are a few counts of this clonotype. The rearrangement links TRBV28 to TRBJ2-5, with 7 positions matching TRBD2. Trimming cost V 2 bases and J 5 bases; bases outside gene matches: 5. Germline V gene lookup returns CDR1 MDHEN and CDR2 SYDVKM. The CDR3 length is 14 residues. CDR3 in amino acids: CASSLSLAEETQYF. CDR3 nucleotide sequence: TGTGCCAGCAGTTTAAGCCTAGCGGAGGAGACCCAGTACTTC.

This clonotype has more than one count but fewer than ten. This rearrangement joins TRBV27 to TRBJ1-1, with D possibly TRBD1 on 5 matching bases. CDR3 length: 13 residues. Germline V gene sequence: CDR1 MNHEY, CDR2 SMNVEV (reference sequence). Between the trimmed V and J ends, which lost 7 bases and 2 bases, there was a span of 11 bases. CDR3 sequence (DNA): TGTGCCAGCACGGGGGGGGGTAACACTGAAGCTTTCTTT. Protein sequence: CASTGGGNTEAFF.

This clonotype was counted between two and nine times. The V and J genes are TRBV2 and TRBJ2-1; D not resolved. Germline V lookup: CDR1 SNHLY, CDR2 FYNNEI. V lost 6 bases and J lost 0, with 15 bases in between. The length of the CDR3 is 16 residues. This CDR3 reads CASRPNPESSYNEQFF. DNA of the CDR3: TGTGCCAGCAGACCCAACCCTGAGAGCTCCTACAATGAGCAGTTCTTC.

This clonotype occurred many times. This chain uses TRBV4-1 with TRBJ2-1, with a possible D match to TRBD1 (5 bases). The V gene's germline CDR1 is MGHRA and CDR2 YSYEKL. V lost 4 bases, J lost 7 bases, and 11 bases lay in between. This CDR3 is 13 amino acids long. The CDR3 DNA reads TGCGCCAGCAGCCGCGTTGGGGCTAATGAGCAGTTCTTC. Encoded protein: CASSRVGANEQFF.

This clonotype appeared many times. The CDR3 DNA sequence: TGCGCCAGCAGCCAAGATCAGTCCGGCGGAACTAGCACAGATACGCAGTATTTT. Translation gives CASSQDQSGGTSTDTQYF. The V call is TRBV4-3, the J call TRBJ2-3; D call uncertain. This CDR3 contains 18 residues. V lost 0 bases and J lost 0, with 16 bases in between. CDR1 and CDR2 (germline): LGHNA, YSLEER.

This clonotype occurred a few times. The chain combines TRBV6-5 with TRBJ2-4; D is possibly TRBD1 (7 bases). Trimming removed 2 bases from V and 3 bases from J, with 11 bases in between. The CDR3 covers 15 residues. The germline V gene encodes CDR1 MNHEY and CDR2 SVGAGI. The CDR3 DNA is TGTGCCAGCAGTTACGACAGGGAGGACAAAAACATTCAGTACTTC. This sequence encodes CASSYDREDKNIQYF.

The V call is TRBV5-1, the J call TRBJ2-3; a possible D gene is TRBD2 (6 bases). Trimming stripped 4 bases from V and 0 bases from J, with 9 bases between. The CDR3 length is 14 residues. CDR1 is SGHRS, CDR2 YFSETQ, per germline. In DNA, the CDR3 is TGCGCCAGCAGCGGCCGGGGGAGCACAGATACGCAGTATTTT. This encodes CASSGRGSTDTQYF.

This clonotype has only a few counts. The chain joins TRBV4-2 to TRBJ2-5; D is uncertain. CDR3 length equals 14 residues. Germline CDR1 LGHNA, CDR2 YNFKEQ. V lost 4 bases, J lost 3 bases, and 12 bases lay in between. The CDR3 DNA follows: TGTGCCAGCAGCCCCCCAGCCAGCGAAGAGACCCAGTACTTC. This translates into CASSPPASEETQYF.

This clonotype was counted ten times or more. This sequence joins TRBV29-1 and TRBJ1-2, with TRBD1 as a possible D gene (5 bases). CDR3 size: 11 residues. Trimming removed 7 bases at V and 4 bases at J, with 10 bases between. CDR1 and CDR2 (germline): SQVTM, ANQGSEA. CDR3 sequence (DNA): TGCAGCGCTCAGGGTAGCTATGGCTACACCTTC. Translating it yields CSAQGSYGYTF.

This clonotype was recorded a few times. The chain has TRBV6-1 and TRBJ1-5, with D possibly matching TRBD1 (5 bases). CDR1 MNHNS and CDR2 SASEGT come from the germline V gene. This CDR3 spans 13 amino acids. V lost 4 bases and J lost 5, with 9 bases in between. CDR3 DNA: TGTGCCAGCAGTGCCGACAGCTATCAGCCCCAGCATTTT. It translates to CASSADSYQPQHF.

The chain uses TRBV4-3 and TRBJ2-7; D unresolved. Germline V gives CDR1 LGHNA, CDR2 YSLEER. V was clipped by 1 base and J by 1 base, with 11 bases between them. The CDR3 is made up of 15 amino acids. The CDR3 region has the DNA TGCGCCAGCAGCCAAGCCGCAGGACCTTCCTACGAGCAGTACTTC. This encodes CASSQAAGPSYEQYF.

This clonotype was seen a handful of times. This chain joins TRBV12-3 or TRBV12-4 and TRBJ1-1; no definite D call. V was trimmed by 6 bases and J by 1 base, leaving 9 bases between them. There are 13 residues in the CDR3. CDR3 nucleotide sequence: TGTGCCAGCAGCTGGGCCAGGAACACTGAAGCTTTCTTT. Translation gives CASSWARNTEAFF.

Ten or more counts support this clonotype. The rearrangement uses TRBV25-1 and TRBJ1-2; possibly TRBD1 for D (5 bases). The CDR3 sequence is 13 residues long. Germline CDR1 reads MGHDK; CDR2 reads SYGVNS. V shed 2 bases and J shed 4 bases, with 8 bases lying between them. Here the CDR3 reads CASSEQGGYGYTF. The CDR3, as DNA: TGTGCCAGCAGTGAACAGGGCGGCTATGGCTACACCTTC.

This clonotype was found many times. This chain joins TRBV4-3 and TRBJ2-7; D is uncertain. V was shortened by 2 bases and J by 7 bases, with 12 bases between the two germline ends. The CDR3 loop spans 13 amino acids. Germline V gene data show CDR1 as LGHNA and CDR2 as YSLEER. For the CDR3, the DNA is TGCGCCAGCAGCCAAATGTTTGGGTCGGAGCAGTACTTC. Residues: CASSQMFGSEQYF.

The chain recombines TRBV30 with TRBJ2-7, with TRBD1 identical over 9 bases. Trimming took 1 base from V and 2 from J; bases not matched to a gene: 9. Germline CDR1 GTSNPN, CDR2 SVGIG (reference sequence). The CDR3 runs 16 residues. The CDR3 spells CAWSDTQGQGAYEQYF. The CDR3 region has the DNA TGTGCCTGGAGTGATACTCAGGGACAGGGAGCCTACGAGCAGTACTTC.

This chain links TRBV6-5 with TRBJ1-2; a possible D gene is TRBD1 (5 bases). V lost 3 bases and J lost 12, with 14 bases in between. This CDR3 comprises 12 residues. Germline CDR1 is MNHEY and CDR2 is SVGAGI. For the CDR3, the DNA is TGTGCCAGCAGTTATGACAGACGGGAGAACACCTTC. This gives the protein CASSYDRRENTF.

With respect to this clonotype: A single base separates this from a much larger clone, so it may be a read error. This rearrangement joins TRBV9 to TRBJ1-3, with D hard to call. The CDR3 length is 12 residues. From germline, CDR1 is SGDLS and CDR2 YYNGEE. This CDR3 reads CASNGDGTTIYF. The CDR3 nucleotides are TGTGCCAGCAATGGGGATGGAACCACCATATATTTT.

This clonotype occurred a few times. This chain uses TRBV28 with TRBJ2-5; 8 nucleotides match TRBD1. The CDR3 runs 16 residues. The junction had 13 bases not matched to a gene; V was cut back by 5 bases and J by 5 bases. Germline V gives CDR1 MDHEN, CDR2 SYDVKM. The CDR3 reads CASSAAFGTGGETQYF. The CDR3 DNA reads as TGTGCCAGCAGTGCCGCATTCGGGACAGGCGGGGAGACCCAGTACTTC. Full variable domain (missing parts from reference TRBV28 and TRBJ2-5): DVKVTQSSRYLVKRTGEKVFLECVQDMDHENMFWYRQDPGLGLRLIYFSYDVKMKEKGDIPEGYSVSREKKERFSLILESASTNQTSMYLCASSAAFGTGGETQYFGPGTRLLVL.

The sample holds many counts of this clonotype. The V and J genes are TRBV10-2 and TRBJ1-1; no firm D call. CDR3 length: 15 residues. With 0 bases removed from V and 5 bases from J, the gap between germline ends came to 13 bases. The germline V gene has CDR1 WSHSY and CDR2 SAAADI. The CDR3 region has the DNA TGCGCCAGCAGTGAGTCTCGCAGGCTCGTAACTGAAGCTTTCTTT. Translated, it gives CASSESRRLVTEAFF.

The chain employs TRBV5-5 and TRBJ2-3; the D is unclear. The CDR3 runs to 13 residues. Germline assignment: CDR1 SGHKS and CDR2 YYEKEE (reference sequence). V lost 4 bases and J lost 5, with 11 bases in between. CDR3 nucleotides: TGTGCCAGCAGCCCAGGACGGTTAGATACGCAGTATTTT. This gives the protein CASSPGRLDTQYF. Combining the CDR3 with reference TRBV5-5 and TRBJ2-3 gives the whole variable domain DAGVTQSPTHLIKTRGQQVTLRCSPISGHKSVSWYQQVLGQGPQFIFQYYEKEERGRGNFPDRFSARQFPNYSSELNVNALLLGDSALYLCASSPGRLDTQYFGPGTRLTVL.

Of note for this clonotype: A read error is possible here, since a much larger clone lies one base away. The chain combines TRBV2 with TRBJ2-5; 9 nucleotides line up with TRBD2. The CDR3 consists of 15 residues. Germline V lookup: CDR1 SNHLY, CDR2 FYNNEI. The CDR3 DNA sequence: TGTGCCGGCAGTGAATATAGCGGGGGTACGGAGACCCAGTACTTC. This encodes CAGSEYSGGTETQYF.

This clonotype showed up many times. This chain connects TRBV5-1 to TRBJ1-1, with D tentatively TRBD1 (5 bases). Trimming removed 6 bases from V and 0 bases from J, with 12 bases in between. The CDR3 has 14 residues. Germline-derived CDR1 and CDR2 are SGHRS and YFSETQ. The CDR3 DNA follows: TGCGCCAGCACTGACAGTCCGATGAACACTGAAGCTTTCTTT. It is translated as CASTDSPMNTEAFF.

Ten or more counts support this clonotype. The V and J genes are TRBV27 and TRBJ1-4; tentative D call: TRBD1 (6 bases). This CDR3 is 15 amino acids long. CDR1 and CDR2 from the germline V gene are MNHEY and SMNVEV (reference sequence). Trimming left V 5 bases short and J 1 base short, with 11 bases between. The CDR3, as DNA: TGTGCCAGCAGTATCCAGGGGCTAACTAATGAAAAACTGTTTTTT. Protein sequence: CASSIQGLTNEKLFF. Based on the CDR3 plus reference TRBV27 and TRBJ1-4, the full variable domain is EAQVTQNPRYLITVTGKKLTVTCSQNMNHEYMSWYRQDPGLGLRQIYYSMNVEVTDKGDVPEGYKVSRKEKRNFPLILESPSPNQTSLYFCASSIQGLTNEKLFFGSGTQLSVL.

This clonotype was seen a few times. This sequence joins TRBV11-1 and TRBJ2-1, with D perhaps TRBD1 (7 bases). V lost 3 bases to trimming and J lost 3 bases, with 21 bases between them. The CDR3 has 18 residues. The V gene's germline CDR1 is SGHAT and CDR2 FQDESV (reference sequence). The CDR3 DNA sequence: TGTGCCAGCAGCTTGGGGGGTTGGACAGGCGGCCTCTACAATGAGCAGTTCTTC. The encoded protein is CASSLGGWTGGLYNEQFF.

This clonotype was detected a few times. V is TRBV13 and J is TRBJ2-3; TRBD2 aligns across 9 bases. CDR1 and CDR2 (germline): PRHDT, FYEKMQ (reference sequence). The CDR3 sequence is 16 residues long. The trim removed 5 bases at V and 3 bases at J, leaving 9 bases unmatched. Written as DNA, the CDR3 is TGTGCCAGCAGCCGACGACTCAGCGGGGGGACAGATACGCAGTATTTT. Its translation is CASSRRLSGGTDTQYF.